These T cell receptor beta chains were read from a single sample in a study of blood T cell repertoires in COVID-19. Only in-frame clones appear in the TCRdb table, and some are missing; sequencing was by immunoSEQ multiplex PCR. The data contain 200,000 to 250,000 clones, about 80% of them singletons. Specimen: PBMCs or T cells enriched from blood (not recorded which). The receptors were gathered from a man aged 35-49 years who had recovered from COVID-19. Each CDR3 is given with its conserved first and last residue. Fields, in order: V gene, D gene, clone size, J gene, CDR3 protein, CDR3 DNA. The D gene is left open where the match is weak. Not every row has a clone size; where given, it reads once, few, many or a size class.

v_call: TRBV10-1; d_call: TRBD1; clone_size: -; j_call: TRBJ2-7; cdr3_aa: CASSDGTGGAKPYEQYF; cdr3_nt: TGCGCCAGCAGTGACGGGACAGGGGGCGCAAAACCCTACGAGCAGTACTTC
v_call: TRBV28; d_call: -; clone_size: -; j_call: TRBJ2-3; cdr3_aa: CASSLFPLSTDTQYF; cdr3_nt: TGTGCCAGCAGTTTATTCCCACTTAGCACAGATACGCAGTATTTT
v_call: TRBV3-1/TRBV3-2; d_call: -; clone_size: -; j_call: TRBJ1-3; cdr3_aa: CASSEESGNTIYF; cdr3_nt: TGTGCCAGCAGCGAGGAGAGTGGAAACACCATATATTTT
v_call: TRBV18; d_call: -; clone_size: -; j_call: TRBJ1-3; cdr3_aa: CASSPHPTGSGNTIYF; cdr3_nt: TGTGCCAGCTCACCGCACCCTACAGGGTCTGGAAACACCATATATTTT
v_call: TRBV7-3; d_call: TRBD1; clone_size: -; j_call: TRBJ1-1; cdr3_aa: CASSLKAERQGMGTEAFF; cdr3_nt: TGTGCCAGCAGCTTAAAAGCGGAGCGACAGGGGATGGGCACTGAAGCTTTCTTT
v_call: TRBV30; d_call: -; clone_size: once; j_call: TRBJ1-2; cdr3_aa: CAWDRSNYGYTF; cdr3_nt: TGTGCCTGGGACAGATCTAACTATGGCTACACCTTC
v_call: TRBV14; d_call: -; clone_size: -; j_call: TRBJ2-3; cdr3_aa: CASTGVRTDTQYF; cdr3_nt: TGTGCCAGCACAGGGGTCCGCACAGATACGCAGTATTTT
v_call: TRBV30; d_call: -; clone_size: -; j_call: TRBJ2-7; cdr3_aa: CAWTKWDNSYEQYF; cdr3_nt: TGTGCCTGGACGAAGTGGGACAACTCCTACGAGCAGTACTTC
v_call: TRBV27; d_call: -; clone_size: -; j_call: TRBJ2-1; cdr3_aa: CASSFVTYGEQFF; cdr3_nt: TGTGCCAGCAGTTTCGTCACCTACGGGGAGCAGTTCTTC
v_call: TRBV2; d_call: TRBD1; clone_size: -; j_call: TRBJ1-6; cdr3_aa: CASTIQGYNSPLHF; cdr3_nt: TGTGCCAGCACCATACAGGGGTATAATTCACCCCTCCACTTT
v_call: TRBV4-1; d_call: -; clone_size: -; j_call: TRBJ1-5; cdr3_aa: CASSRRAFGNQPQHF; cdr3_nt: TGCGCCAGCAGCCGGCGGGCTTTTGGCAATCAGCCCCAGCATTTT
v_call: TRBV30; d_call: -; clone_size: -; j_call: TRBJ2-7; cdr3_aa: CAWGLSTYEQYF; cdr3_nt: TGTGCCTGGGGACTATCCACCTACGAGCAGTACTTC
v_call: TRBV7-8; d_call: TRBD2; clone_size: -; j_call: TRBJ2-2; cdr3_aa: CASSLLVPSGGAPWTGELFF; cdr3_nt: TGTGCCAGCAGCCTGCTTGTCCCAAGCGGGGGGGCTCCGTGGACCGGGGAGCTGTTTTTT
v_call: TRBV29-1; d_call: TRBD2; clone_size: -; j_call: TRBJ2-7; cdr3_aa: CSARGGTLEAYEQYF; cdr3_nt: TGCAGCGCCCGCGGGGGGACACTTGAAGCCTACGAGCAGTACTTC
v_call: TRBV4-2; d_call: -; clone_size: -; j_call: TRBJ1-1; cdr3_aa: CASSQETRTEAFF; cdr3_nt: TGTGCCAGCAGCCAAGAAACGCGCACTGAAGCTTTCTTT
v_call: TRBV4-2; d_call: -; clone_size: few; j_call: TRBJ2-5; cdr3_aa: CASSQDILSTETQYF; cdr3_nt: TGTGCCAGCAGCCAAGATATCCTTAGCACGGAGACCCAGTACTTC
v_call: TRBV4-3; d_call: TRBD1; clone_size: once; j_call: TRBJ1-2; cdr3_aa: CASSQALTGVGYGYTF; cdr3_nt: TGCGCCAGCAGCCAAGCCCTAACAGGGGTGGGGTATGGCTACACCTTC
v_call: TRBV2; d_call: TRBD1; clone_size: -; j_call: TRBJ1-5; cdr3_aa: CASSEQDRRNQPQHF; cdr3_nt: TGTGCCAGCAGTGAACAGGACAGGCGCAATCAGCCCCAGCATTTT